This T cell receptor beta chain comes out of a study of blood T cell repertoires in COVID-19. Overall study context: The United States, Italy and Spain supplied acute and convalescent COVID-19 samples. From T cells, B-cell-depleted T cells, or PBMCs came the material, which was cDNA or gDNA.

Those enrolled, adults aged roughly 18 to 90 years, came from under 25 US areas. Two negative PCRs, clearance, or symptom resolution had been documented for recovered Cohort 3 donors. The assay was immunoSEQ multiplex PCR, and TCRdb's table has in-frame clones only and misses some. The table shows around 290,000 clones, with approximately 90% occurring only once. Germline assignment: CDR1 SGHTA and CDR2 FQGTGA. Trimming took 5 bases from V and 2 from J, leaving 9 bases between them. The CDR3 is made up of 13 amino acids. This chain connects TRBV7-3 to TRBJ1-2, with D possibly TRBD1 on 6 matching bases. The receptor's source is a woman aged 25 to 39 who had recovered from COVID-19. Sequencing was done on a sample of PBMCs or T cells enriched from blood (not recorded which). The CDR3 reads CASSDTGNYGYTF. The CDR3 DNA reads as TGTGCCAGCAGCGATACAGGGAACTATGGCTACACCTTC.